The next 10 T cell receptor beta chains were all read from a single sample in a study of T-cell reconstitution after alpha-beta-depleted transplantation in children. It was with unique molecular identifiers that the TCRbeta library was prepared. Each CDR3 protein gets one entry after TCRdb re-called the PCR reads with MiXCR. The data contain 900,000 or so distinct CDR3 sequences, roughly 15% of them singletons. Sequenced material: PBMCs, mostly from graft donor cells, taken 360 days after TCRalphabeta/CD19-depleted stem cell transplant. All receptors derive from a male patient younger than 18 who had a stem cell transplant for acute lymphoblastic leukemia, so the T cells may come from the graft donor.

The chain carries TRBV6-6 and TRBJ2-7; D remains unclear. V gave up 7 bases and J gave up 4 bases, with 14 bases separating them. This CDR3 region has 13 residues. The germline V gene has CDR1 MNHNY and CDR2 SVGAGI (reference sequence). The DNA of the CDR3 is TGTGCCAGCAAGGAGCACGGATGGTACGAGCAGTACTTC. Translating gives CASKEHGWYEQYF.

The chain links TRBV6-1 to TRBJ1-2; no reliable D call. This CDR3 region has 17 residues. Trimming took 0 bases from V and 4 from J, leaving 18 bases between them. CDR1 is MNHNS and CDR2 is SASEGT in the germline V gene. As DNA, the CDR3 is TGTGCCAGCAGTGAAGCGCTTCGGAAGTCAGGATTCTATGGCTACACCTTC. Translated: CASSEALRKSGFYGYTF.

The chain recombines TRBV12-3 or TRBV12-4 with TRBJ2-7; 7 positions match TRBD1. V was pared by 6 bases and J by 2 bases, with 13 bases of the junction left unmatched. The CDR3 is 16 amino acids. The CDR3 here is CASSLFGTEGTYEQYF. CDR3 DNA: TGTGCCAGCAGCCTATTCGGGACAGAGGGGACCTACGAGCAGTACTTC.

This chain uses TRBV20-1 with TRBJ1-4; D remains ambiguous. Trimming removed 2 bases at V and 11 bases at J, with 18 bases between. Per germline, CDR1 DFQATT and CDR2 SNEGSKA (reference sequence). The CDR3 has 14 residues. The CDR3 spells CSARTGRPEVKLFF. DNA of the CDR3: TGCAGTGCTAGAACCGGGCGTCCCGAAGTTAAACTGTTTTTT.

This clonotype came up a few times. This sequence joins TRBV20-1 and TRBJ2-2; perhaps TRBD1 as D (5 bases). V was shortened by 3 bases and J by 1 base, with 12 bases between the two germline ends. CDR3 size: 15 residues. Germline V lookup: CDR1 DFQATT, CDR2 SNEGSKA (reference sequence). The CDR3 region has the DNA TGCAGTGCTAGGGTCCAGGGCCAGAACACCGGGGAGCTGTTTTTT. Translating gives CSARVQGQNTGELFF.

Ten or more counts support this clonotype. V usage is TRBV24-1 and J usage is TRBJ2-1; maybe TRBD1 (10 bases). The CDR3 totals 20 residues. V lost 0 bases and J lost 4, with 24 bases in between. In germline, CDR1 is KGHDR, CDR2 SFDVKD. The CDR3 spells CATSDLQDRGQLAGYNEQFF. Here the CDR3 DNA reads TGTGCCACCAGTGATTTGCAAGACAGGGGGCAGCTAGCGGGGTACAATGAGCAGTTCTTC.

CDR3 residues: CSAFPLDRDTRSDGYTF. Here the CDR3 DNA reads TGCAGTGCCTTTCCCCTGGACAGGGATACCCGTTCGGATGGCTACACCTTC. The chain combines TRBV20-1 with TRBJ1-2, with 8 bases fitting TRBD1. The J segment lost 6 bases and the V segment lost 6 bases, leaving 21 bases of the junction unmatched. The CDR3 runs 17 residues. CDR1 and CDR2 from the germline V gene are DFQATT and SNEGSKA (reference sequence).

This clonotype was observed once. DNA for the CDR3: TGCGCCAGCTCGTCTTCCGGGACAGGGGTTCGGAATGAGCAGTTCTTC. Encoded protein: CASSSSGTGVRNEQFF. The rearrangement joins TRBV5-1 to TRBJ2-1; 10 bases align to TRBD1. V was pared by 7 bases and J by 7 bases, with 14 bases of the junction left unmatched. Germline V gives CDR1 SGHRS, CDR2 YFSETQ. The CDR3 covers 16 residues.

The chain couples TRBV10-1 to TRBJ1-1, with 10 nucleotides matching TRBD1. The length of the CDR3 is 16 residues. Germline V gene lookup returns CDR1 WNHNN and CDR2 SYGVQD (reference sequence). V was clipped by 0 bases and J by 3 bases; unmatched bases: 4. CDR3 coding DNA: TGCGCCAGCAGTGAGTCCCCAGGGACAGGGGACACTGAAGCTTTCTTT. Protein: CASSESPGTGDTEAFF.

The genes are TRBV21-1 and TRBJ2-1; TRBD2 is taken as the D call from the table, unchecked against the DNA. TRBV21-1 corresponds to a pseudogene. The CDR3 is 21 amino acids. The CDR3 DNA reads TGTGCCAGCAGCAAGGGGACTAGCGGGAGGATTATATCTAGGCGGTACAATGAGCAGTTCTTC. Translation: CASSKGTSGRIISRRYNEQFF.